Below are 26 T cell receptor beta chains sequenced from a single sample in a study of T cell repertoires in cytomegalovirus infection. Their specific antigens are unknown. TCRdb used MiXCR to reprocess the reads, holding one entry per CDR3 protein. Of around 750,000 distinct CDR3 sequences listed, about 31% are singletons. The material was cultured CD8+ T cells from PBMCs, obtained from culture after CMV antigen stimulation. The receptors were sampled from a human donor in good health (CMV status not recorded). Some clones in this sample may be carry-over from other donors' samples.

The table lists this clonotype with a few counts. The chain couples TRBV4-2 to TRBJ1-2; D call uncertain. The CDR3 totals 17 residues. Trimming took off 1 base at V and 5 bases at J, with 20 bases between the two ends. The germline gives CDR1 LGHNA, CDR2 YNFKEQ. The CDR3 coding sequence is TGTGCCAGCAGCCAAGGTGGGTTAACGGCCGGACGGTATGGCTACACCTTC. It specifies CASSQGGLTAGRYGYTF.

As regards this clonotype: At one end the junction does not follow the germline gene, possibly because of a read error. J is TRBJ2-5 and V is TRBV4-1, with TRBD2 matching over 9 bases. The CDR3 extends over 16 amino acids. Germline CDR1 reads MGHRA; CDR2 reads YSYEKL. CDR3 loop: CASSQEGAGGGETQYF. As DNA, the CDR3 is TGTGCCAGCAGCCAAGAGGGAGCGGGGGGAGGTGAGACCCAGTACTTC.

This clonotype has a count of ten or more. The chain carries TRBV4-1 and TRBJ2-2, with D possibly matching TRBD1 (5 bases). CDR3 length equals 15 residues. V was pared by 4 bases and J by 2 bases, with 11 bases between. Germline values: CDR1 MGHRA, CDR2 YSYEKL. CDR3 protein: CASSLDWGNTGELFF. The CDR3 bases are TGCGCCAGCAGCCTGGATTGGGGCAACACCGGGGAGCTGTTTTTT.

This clonotype was counted many times. The V and J genes are TRBV7-8 and TRBJ2-3; D may be TRBD2 (5 bases). This CDR3 spans 17 amino acids. Germline V gene data show CDR1 as SGHVS and CDR2 as FQNEAQ. With 2 bases removed from V and 4 bases from J, the gap between germline ends came to 19 bases. CDR3 nucleotides: TGTGCCAGCAGCTTACGCTCCTCCAGTCTGGAGGCAGATACGCAGTATTTT. Amino acids: CASSLRSSSLEADTQYF.

The V and J genes are TRBV27 and TRBJ2-5; 7 nucleotides match TRBD1. J was trimmed by 4 bases and V by 3 bases; bases with no gene match: 5. CDR3 length equals 14 residues. Per germline, CDR1 MNHEY and CDR2 SMNVEV (reference sequence). The chain's CDR3 is CASSFAGGRETQYF. CDR3 sequence (DNA): TGTGCCAGCAGTTTTGCAGGGGGTCGAGAGACCCAGTACTTC.

This clonotype was counted between two and nine times. This chain connects TRBV28 to TRBJ2-1, with D perhaps given as TRBD1 or TRBD2 (6 bases each). CDR3 length: 14 amino acids. Germline V gene data show CDR1 as MDHEN and CDR2 as SYDVKM. V was trimmed by 4 bases and J by 4 bases, leaving 11 bases between them. Here the CDR3 DNA reads TGTGCCAGCAGTTGGGGGGCTATGTACAATGAGCAGTTCTTC. Translating it yields CASSWGAMYNEQFF.

The gene calls are TRBV4-2 and TRBJ1-4, with TRBD1 matching over 8 bases. The CDR3 has 15 amino acids. J lost 8 bases, V lost 5 bases, and 10 bases had no gene match. From germline, CDR1 is LGHNA and CDR2 YNFKEQ. This CDR3 is CASSERTGPGEKLFF. CDR3 DNA: TGTGCCAGCAGCGAACGGACAGGGCCGGGGGAAAAACTGTTTTTT.

The rearrangement joins TRBV28 to TRBJ2-1; D is ambiguous. The V gene lost 5 bases and the J gene lost 8 bases, with 10 bases spanning the gap. There are 12 residues in the CDR3. CDR1 is MDHEN and CDR2 is SYDVKM in the germline V gene. The CDR3 DNA sequence: TGTGCCAGCAGTCTGCGACTTGATGAGCAGTTCTTC. It translates to CASSLRLDEQFF.

This clonotype came up many times. V usage is TRBV7-2 and J usage is TRBJ2-7, with D possibly matching TRBD2 (5 bases). The germline V and J ends were trimmed by 5 bases and 3 bases, with 17 bases remaining between them. CDR1 is SGHTA and CDR2 is FQGNSA in the germline V gene. The CDR3 is made up of 15 amino acids. The CDR3 sequence is CASSRGPHRDYEQYV. CDR3 nucleotides: TGTGCCAGCAGCCGAGGTCCACATCGGGACTACGAGCAGTACGTC.

This clonotype was seen ten or more times. V is TRBV7-6 and J is TRBJ2-5; TRBD1 agrees at 8 bases. The CDR3 runs 14 residues. V shed 3 bases and J 5 bases; nucleotides not matched to a gene: 5. The germline V gene has CDR1 SGHVS and CDR2 FNYEAQ. CDR3 loop: CASSLTGARETQYF. The CDR3 DNA sequence: TGTGCCAGCAGCTTGACAGGGGCACGGGAGACCCAGTACTTC.

The chain is built from TRBV7-6 and TRBJ2-7; 7 bases line up with TRBD1. The CDR3 consists of 15 residues. CDR1 SGHVS and CDR2 FNYEAQ come from the germline V gene. V was pared by 3 bases and J by 4 bases, with 9 bases of the junction left unmatched. In DNA form, the CDR3 reads TGTGCCAGCAGCTTGCTCCCGGACAGGCCGTACGAGCAGTACGTC. It yields the protein CASSLLPDRPYEQYV.

The table lists this clonotype with a few counts. The chain couples TRBV4-1 to TRBJ1-5, with D possibly matching TRBD1 (5 bases). V was trimmed by 0 bases and J by 4 bases, leaving 13 bases between them. Germline CDR1 reads MGHRA; CDR2 reads YSYEKL. The CDR3 length is 16 residues. The CDR3 sequence: CASSQDPNRRNQPQHF. CDR3 coding DNA: TGCGCCAGCAGCCAAGATCCTAACAGGAGGAATCAGCCCCAGCATTTT.

V gene TRBV6-5 combines with J gene TRBJ2-3, with TRBD2 identical over 9 bases. The V and J ends lost 0 bases and 2 bases, in that order; junction bases with no gene match: 9. The CDR3 is 18 amino acids. CDR1 and CDR2 from the germline V gene are MNHEY and SVGAGI. The CDR3 region is CASSYSRVAGVPTDTQYF. For the CDR3, the DNA is TGTGCCAGCAGTTACTCGAGGGTAGCGGGGGTCCCCACAGATACGCAGTATTTT.

This clonotype showed up just a few times. V and J are TRBV12-3 or TRBV12-4 and TRBJ1-1; 8 nucleotides agree with TRBD1. After removal of 6 bases from V and 1 base from J, the junction contained 4 bases not matched to a gene. The CDR3 consists of 14 residues. The CDR3 bases are TGTGCCAGCAGAACGACAGGGGCGAACACTGAAGCTTTCTTT. It is translated as CASRTTGANTEAFF.

J is TRBJ2-5 and V is TRBV28, with 8 bases identical to TRBD1. V shed 3 bases, J shed 5 bases, and the junction held 8 bases outside the gene matches. The CDR3 totals 15 residues. Looked up from germline, CDR1 is MDHEN and CDR2 is SYDVKM. The CDR3 loop is CASSFFQGARETQYF. The CDR3 DNA reads TGTGCCAGCAGTTTTTTTCAGGGGGCTCGGGAGACCCAGTACTTC.

The gene calls are TRBV7-6 and TRBJ2-1; 9 nucleotides line up with TRBD2. This CDR3 is 15 amino acids long. CDR1 and CDR2 from the germline V gene are SGHVS and FNYEAQ. The V gene end was trimmed by 3 bases and the J gene end by 10 bases; junction bases not matched to a gene: 10. The CDR3 sequence: CASSFLASGVGEQFF. DNA for the CDR3: TGTGCCAGCAGCTTCCTGGCTAGCGGGGTGGGGGAGCAGTTCTTC.

As concerns this clonotype: At one of its ends the junction is not consistent with the germline gene, which may arise from a read error. This chain connects TRBV7-3 to TRBJ2-2; TRBD2 might be the D (6 bases). Germline V gene sequence: CDR1 SGHTA, CDR2 FQGTGA. The CDR3 is made up of 15 amino acids. CDR3 in DNA: TGTACCAGCAGCACGGAGGGCCGCGCAATCGGGGAGCTGTTTTTT. Protein: CTSSTEGRAIGELFF.

This clonotype occurred many times. This sequence joins TRBV5-4 and TRBJ2-3, with D perhaps TRBD1 or TRBD2 (6 bases each). CDR3 length: 16 residues. V was clipped by 0 bases and J by 2 bases, with 13 bases between them. Germline values: CDR1 SGHNT, CDR2 YYREEE (reference sequence). The chain's CDR3 is CASSLEGGDLTDTQYF. In DNA form, the CDR3 reads TGTGCCAGCAGCTTGGAGGGGGGCGACCTCACAGATACGCAGTATTTT.

This clonotype turned up a few times. The chain joins TRBV10-3 to TRBJ2-3, with 7 nucleotides matching TRBD2. There are 14 residues in the CDR3. Germline V lookup: CDR1 ENHRY, CDR2 SYGVKD. V dropped 2 bases and J dropped 11; count of bases not matched to a gene: 10. The CDR3 region has the DNA TGTGCCATCAGTGAGACCGATGGGAGGGTCTGGCAGTATTTT. Its protein is CAISETDGRVWQYF.

In its sample, this clonotype was seen many times. The CDR3 DNA sequence: TGTGCCAGCAGTTTCACGGGAAGTAATCAGCCCCAGCATTTT. This codes for CASSFTGSNQPQHF. V gene TRBV27 combines with J gene TRBJ1-5, with D hard to call. This CDR3 comprises 14 residues. Per the germline V gene, CDR1 is MNHEY and CDR2 is SMNVEV (reference sequence). Trimming took off 3 bases at V and 4 bases at J, with 10 bases between the two ends.

This clonotype was recorded a few times. The J gene is TRBJ2-3, the V gene TRBV6-6, with unresolved D. This CDR3 comprises 13 residues. The V gene lost 7 bases and the J gene lost 3 bases, with 11 bases spanning the gap. The germline V gene has CDR1 MNHNY and CDR2 SVGAGI (reference sequence). Here the CDR3 reads CASIPDPTDTQYF. The CDR3 nucleotides read TGTGCCAGCATCCCAGACCCGACAGATACGCAGTATTTT.

This chain connects TRBV2 to TRBJ1-2; maybe TRBD1 (5 bases). Germline lookup yields CDR1 SNHLY and CDR2 FYNNEI. The length of the CDR3 is 15 residues. V was shortened by 3 bases and J by 4 bases, with 15 bases between the two germline ends. CDR3 protein: CASSDEQPGVYGYTF. Here the CDR3 DNA reads TGTGCCAGCAGTGATGAACAGCCGGGGGTCTATGGCTACACCTTC.

This clonotype was seen just once. The V and J genes are TRBV27 and TRBJ1-1, with no clear D. This CDR3 has 14 amino acids. Germline V gene lookup returns CDR1 MNHEY and CDR2 SMNVEV (reference sequence). Trimming stripped 5 bases from V and 0 bases from J, with 10 bases between. In DNA, the CDR3 is TGTGCCAGCAGTCGGGGAGGTGTGAACACTGAAGCTTTCTTT. Its translation is CASSRGGVNTEAFF.

Concerning this clonotype: A junction boundary mismatches the germline segment, possibly from a read error. The rearrangement uses TRBV5-6 and TRBJ1-5; possible D gene TRBD1, 5 bases. The CDR3 spans 16 residues. The germline V gene has CDR1 SGHDT and CDR2 YYEEEE. The CDR3 bases are TGTGTCAGCAGCTTGGGGCCAGATATTAGCAATCAGCCCCAGCATTTT. Translation gives CVSSLGPDISNQPQHF.

The chain couples TRBV6-5 to TRBJ2-5; 9 nucleotides match TRBD1. The CDR3 runs to 16 residues. The ends lost 2 bases at V and 2 bases at J; junction bases unmatched: 6. CDR1 is MNHEY and CDR2 is SVGAGI in the germline V gene. CDR3 region: CASSYRTGEQQETQYF. The CDR3 nucleotides are TGTGCCAGCAGTTACCGGACAGGGGAACAGCAAGAGACCCAGTACTTC.

This clonotype was picked up many times. This chain links TRBV7-6 with TRBJ1-6; D may be TRBD1 (6 bases). This CDR3 comprises 16 residues. From germline, CDR1 is SGHVS and CDR2 FNYEAQ. Trimming shortened V by 3 bases and J by 5 bases, and 14 bases separated the two germline ends. The CDR3 spells CASSFGTTINNSPLHF. The CDR3 DNA reads as TGTGCCAGCAGCTTTGGGACAACAATAAATAATTCACCCCTCCACTTT.